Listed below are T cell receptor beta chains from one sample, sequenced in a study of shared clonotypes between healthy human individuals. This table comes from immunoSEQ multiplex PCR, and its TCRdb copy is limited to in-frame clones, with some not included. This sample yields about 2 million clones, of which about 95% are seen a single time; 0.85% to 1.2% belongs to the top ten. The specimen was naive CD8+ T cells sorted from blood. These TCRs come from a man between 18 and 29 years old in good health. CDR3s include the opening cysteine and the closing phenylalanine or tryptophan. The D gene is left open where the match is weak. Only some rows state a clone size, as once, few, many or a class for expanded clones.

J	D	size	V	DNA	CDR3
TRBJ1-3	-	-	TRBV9	TGTGCCAGCAGCGTAGGGTCGGGACTCTCTGGAAACACCATATATTTT	CASSVGSGLSGNTIYF
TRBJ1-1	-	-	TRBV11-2	TGTGCCAGCAGCCTGGCCCCGGACACTGAAGCTTTCTTT	CASSLAPDTEAFF
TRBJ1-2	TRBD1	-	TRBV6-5	TGTGCCAGCGGGAACAGGGGGCTGAGCTATGGCTACACCTTC	CASGNRGLSYGYTF
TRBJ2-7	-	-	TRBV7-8	TGTGCCAGCAGCCCTAGCGTGGCAGGGTCGACCTACGAGCAGTACTTC	CASSPSVAGSTYEQYF
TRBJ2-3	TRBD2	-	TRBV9	TGTGCCAGCAGCGTGTCTAGCGGGGGGTACACAGATACGCAGTATTTT	CASSVSSGGYTDTQYF
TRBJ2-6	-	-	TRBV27	TGTGCCAGCAGTTTAGTGGGAGTCTCTGGGGCCAACGTCCTGACTTTC	CASSLVGVSGANVLTF
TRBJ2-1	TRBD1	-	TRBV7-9	TGTGCCAGCAGCTCAGAACGGGACAGATACAATGAGCAGTTCTTC	CASSSERDRYNEQFF
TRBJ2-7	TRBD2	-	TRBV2	TGTGCCAGAGCGGGAGGGAAGGCCTACGAGCAGTACTTC	CARAGGKAYEQYF
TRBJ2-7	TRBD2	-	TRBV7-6	TGTGCCAGCAGCGCCCTAGCGGTGAGCTCCTACGAGCAGTACTTC	CASSALAVSSYEQYF
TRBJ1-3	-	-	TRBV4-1	TGCGCCAGCAGCCAAGAGTCCGGTGGAAACACCATATATTTT	CASSQESGGNTIYF
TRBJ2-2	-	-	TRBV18	TGTGCCAGCTCACCACCGGCAGCTACCGGGGAGCTGTTTTTT	CASSPPAATGELFF
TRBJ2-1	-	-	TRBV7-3	TGTGCCAGCAGCTCGGGACACTACAATGAGCAGTTCTTC	CASSSGHYNEQFF
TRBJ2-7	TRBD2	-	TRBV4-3	TGCGCCAGCAGCCAAGACTCCGGCCAGCGGGACCCTCGGGAGCAGTACTTC	CASSQDSGQRDPREQYF
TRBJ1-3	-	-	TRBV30	TGTGCCTGGGCAGGGCTTAGCTCTGGAAACACCATATATTTT	CAWAGLSSGNTIYF
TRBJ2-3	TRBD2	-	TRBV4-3	TGCGCCAGCAGCCAAGGAAGCAACCTAGCGGCTAGCACAGATACGCAGTATTTT	CASSQGSNLAASTDTQYF
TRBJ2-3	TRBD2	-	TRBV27	TGTGCCAGCAGTTTAATTGGGGTAGCGGGAGGAGGGGCAGATACGCAGTATTTT	CASSLIGVAGGGADTQYF
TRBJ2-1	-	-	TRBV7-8	TGTGCCAGCAGCTTAGCTCCCTTCAATGAGCAGTTCTTC	CASSLAPFNEQFF
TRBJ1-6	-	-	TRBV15	TGTGCCACCAGCAGAGTCCGGGATAATTCACCCCTCCACTTT	CATSRVRDNSPLHF
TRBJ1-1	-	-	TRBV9	TGTGCCAGCAGCCTCGGCGGGGACACTGAAGCTTTCTTT	CASSLGGDTEAFF
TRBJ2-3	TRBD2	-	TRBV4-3	TGCGCCAGCAGCCAAGAACAGAGCGGGAGTGACCCAGGGGATACGCAGTATTTT	CASSQEQSGSDPGDTQYF
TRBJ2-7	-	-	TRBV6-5	TGTGCCAGCAGAGGGGTCGAGCAGTACTTC	CASRGVEQYF
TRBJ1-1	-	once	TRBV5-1	TGCGCCAGCAGCTTCGGGGGACGTCCTGAAGCTTTCTTT	CASSFGGRPEAFF
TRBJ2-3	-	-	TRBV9	TGTGCCAGCAGCGTACATCGGACTCCCACAGATACGCAGTATTTT	CASSVHRTPTDTQYF
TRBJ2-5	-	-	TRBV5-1	TGCGCCAGCAGCTTGCCGGACCCCTACCAAGAGACCCAGTACTTC	CASSLPDPYQETQYF
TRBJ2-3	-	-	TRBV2	TGTGCCACCCTAGCCGGGTCCACAGATACGCAGTATTTT	CATLAGSTDTQYF
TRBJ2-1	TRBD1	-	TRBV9	TGTGCCAGCAGCGTAGGGGCCAGGGGGTATGAGCAGTTCTTC	CASSVGARGYEQFF
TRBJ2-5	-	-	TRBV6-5	TGTGCCAGCAGTTACAAGGGAACGGAGACCCAGTACTTC	CASSYKGTETQYF
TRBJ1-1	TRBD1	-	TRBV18	TGTGCCAGCTCATTGGGACAGGGATTGAACACTGAAGCTTTCTTT	CASSLGQGLNTEAFF
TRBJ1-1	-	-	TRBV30	TGTGCCTGGAGTGTACTGGTGACTGAAGCTTTCTTT	CAWSVLVTEAFF
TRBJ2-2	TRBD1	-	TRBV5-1	TGCGCCAGCAGACCCGGGACAGGGGCCACCGGGGAGCTGTTTTTT	CASRPGTGATGELFF
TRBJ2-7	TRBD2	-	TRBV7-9	TGTGCCAGCAGCTTACGTTCTAGCGGGATCTACGAGCAGTACTTC	CASSLRSSGIYEQYF
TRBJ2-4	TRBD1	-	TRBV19	TGTGCCAGTAGTATAGGTTGGGACAGTCGGAACATTCAGTACTTC	CASSIGWDSRNIQYF
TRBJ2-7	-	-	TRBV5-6	TGTGCCAGCAGCTTGGCCGCGAGCTCCTACGAGCAGTACTTC	CASSLAASSYEQYF
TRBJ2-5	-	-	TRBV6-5	TGTGCCAGCAGTACCCTTGGAGGCTGGGAGACCCAGTACTTC	CASSTLGGWETQYF
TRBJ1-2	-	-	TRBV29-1	TGCAGCGTTGAAGGGGGCACTAACTATGGCTACACCTTC	CSVEGGTNYGYTF
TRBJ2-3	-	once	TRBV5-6	TGTGCCAGCAGCAAACGGGCGTCAGATACGCAGTATTTT	CASSKRASDTQYF
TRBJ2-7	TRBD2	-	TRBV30	TGTGCCTGGAGTGTACGCGGGGGGCCGTACGAGCAGTACTTC	CAWSVRGGPYEQYF
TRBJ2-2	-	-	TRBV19	TGTGCCAGTACCCTGGGGCGGGCTATGAACACCGGGGAGCTGTTTTTT	CASTLGRAMNTGELFF
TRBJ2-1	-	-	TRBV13	TGTGCCAGCAGGAGGGCCCCCTACAATGAGCAGTTCTTC	CASRRAPYNEQFF
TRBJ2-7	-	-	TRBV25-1	TGTGCCAGCAGTGAACCCGGGTCCCCCTACTACGAGCAGTACTTC	CASSEPGSPYYEQYF
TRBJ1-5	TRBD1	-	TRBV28	TGTGCCAGCAGTGTCTATCCGGGACAGGGCAACCAGCCCCAGCATTTT	CASSVYPGQGNQPQHF
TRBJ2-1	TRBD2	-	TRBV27	TGTGCCAGCAGCCCCCTAGCGGGGGGCGGGAAGCAGTTCTTC	CASSPLAGGGKQFF
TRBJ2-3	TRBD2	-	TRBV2	TGTGCCAGCAGTGACCCGGGACTAGAAACAGATACGCAGTATTTT	CASSDPGLETDTQYF
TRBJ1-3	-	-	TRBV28	TGTGCCAGCAGTTTATTGGCGGGTGATCACTCTGGAAACACCATATATTTT	CASSLLAGDHSGNTIYF
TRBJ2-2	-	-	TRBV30	TGTGCCTGGATTTTTGGGGCCGCTGGAAGAACCGGGGAGCTGTTTTTT	CAWIFGAAGRTGELFF
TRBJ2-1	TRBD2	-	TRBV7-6	TGTGCCAGCAGCAAAGGACTAGCGGGAGTCTACAATGAGCAGTTCTTC	CASSKGLAGVYNEQFF
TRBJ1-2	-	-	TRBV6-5	TGTGCCAGCAGCAACGGAGGGGAGGGCTACACCTTC	CASSNGGEGYTF
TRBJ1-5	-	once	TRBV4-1	TGCGCCAGCAGCCAGGGTATGGAGGGTAATCAGCCCCAGCATTTT	CASSQGMEGNQPQHF
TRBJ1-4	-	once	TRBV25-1	TGTGCCAGCAGTGAATTCGTAAACCCTGCGGATGAAAAACTGTTTTTT	CASSEFVNPADEKLFF
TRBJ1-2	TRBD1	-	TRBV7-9	TGTGCCAGCAGCATCATGACAGGGTTCTATGGCTACACCTTC	CASSIMTGFYGYTF